This T cell receptor beta chain appears in the sequencing data of a study of response to subunit inactivated influenza vaccine. TCRdb independently ran MiXCR on the RT-PCR reads; one entry per CDR3 protein. This sample carries roughly 620,000 distinct CDR3 sequences, roughly 10% of them seen once, and the ten largest clones take around 10%. This CDR3 is built from 16 residues. Germline CDR1 is KGHDR and CDR2 is SFDVKD. V lost 4 bases, J lost 3 bases, and 15 bases lay in between. This clonotype came up many times. The same sample was also studied in work on T cells expressing NK-cell markers. According to that study: TCR beta cDNA was generated via 5'RACE template switching incorporating UMIs. In sorted CD3+CD56+NKG2C+, CD3+CD56+NKG2C- and CD3+CD56-NKG2C+ T cells, TCR beta repertoires were obtained. Eight donors were sequenced, seven testing HCMV-seropositive and one testing seronegative. The dominant NKG2C+ clonotypes represented about 1.0-7.5% of CD8+ T cells in six or seven donors. In several donors, these clonotypes also led the CD3+CD56-NKG2C+ fraction.

This rearrangement joins TRBV24-1 to TRBJ2-1; weak D call: TRBD1 (5 bases). The sequence was collected from a man in his forties or fifties who received an inactivated influenza vaccine. The specimen was PBMCs from blood, collected on the day of vaccination. The CDR3 region is CATSEGRTSFYNEQFF. The CDR3 nucleotides are TGTGCCACCAGTGAGGGGCGGACGAGCTTCTACAATGAGCAGTTCTTC.